The next 21 T cell receptor beta chains were all read from a single sample in a study of T-cell reconstitution after alpha-beta-depleted transplantation in children. Preparation of the TCRbeta library involved a method that used unique molecular identifiers. One entry per CDR3 protein, called by TCRdb with MiXCR from the PCR reads. Of some 490,000 distinct CDR3 sequences listed, about 12% are singletons. The sequences come from PBMCs from the stem cell graft donor, collected from the stem cell graft. The receptors come from a human donor who donated a stem cell graft to a child with combined immunodeficiency.

The chain joins TRBV7-2 to TRBJ2-3; 12 positions agree with TRBD2. Germline CDR1 SGHTA, CDR2 FQGNSA. The CDR3 is made up of 16 amino acids. V gave up 0 bases and J gave up 4 bases; unmatched junction bases: 2. The CDR3 DNA sequence: TGTGCCAGCAGCTTAGCGTCTAGCGGGAGGGCAGATACGCAGTATTTT. The encoded protein is CASSLASSGRADTQYF.

V is TRBV20-1 and J is TRBJ2-7; 8 nucleotides align to TRBD1. The CDR3 spans 15 residues. Germline trimming cut 1 base from V and 1 base from J; bases unmatched to any gene: 6. Germline CDR1 is DFQATT and CDR2 is SNEGSKA (reference sequence). The CDR3 nucleotides are TGCAGTGCTAGAGCCGGGACAGGTCCATCCTACGAGCAGTACTTC. Translating gives CSARAGTGPSYEQYF.

The chain uses TRBV5-1 and TRBJ2-3, with D hard to call. The V gene lost 0 bases and the J gene lost 6 bases, with 14 bases spanning the gap. CDR3 length: 15 amino acids. Germline V CDR1 and CDR2: SGHRS, YFSETQ. CDR3 protein: CASSLVPGSRDTQYF. CDR3 in DNA: TGCGCCAGCAGCTTGGTGCCCGGGTCCCGGGATACGCAGTATTTT.

This clonotype occurred a few times. The chain has TRBV7-9 and TRBJ2-5; D is uncertain. The germline V and J ends were trimmed by 1 base and 5 bases, with 14 bases remaining between them. Germline loops: CDR1 SEHNR, CDR2 FQNEAQ (reference sequence). The CDR3 is made up of 15 amino acids. The CDR3 region has the DNA TGTGCCAGCAGCTTAGAATTTTACGGTGTCGAGACCCAGTACTTC. It codes for CASSLEFYGVETQYF.

CDR3 in DNA: TGCAGTGCTAGTCCGGGACTAGCGCATTCTAGCACAGATACGCAGTATTTT. Translating gives CSASPGLAHSSTDTQYF. The chain recombines TRBV20-1 with TRBJ2-3; 10 bases are shared with TRBD2. J lost 0 bases, V lost 3 bases, and 9 bases had no gene match. The CDR3 extends over 17 amino acids. Germline V CDR1 and CDR2: DFQATT, SNEGSKA (reference sequence).

This clonotype showed up just a few times. The chain combines TRBV6-2 or TRBV6-3 with TRBJ2-7, with 7 bases lining up with TRBD1. Unmatched junction bases numbered 13, after V lost 2 bases and J lost 3 bases. Per the germline V gene, CDR1 is MNHEY and CDR2 is SVGEGT. This CDR3 region has 17 residues. The CDR3 bases are TGTGCCAGCAGTTACGGTTCGACAGGGCGTTCCCACTACGAGCAGTACTTC. As protein: CASSYGSTGRSHYEQYF.

The chain has TRBV12-3 or TRBV12-4 and TRBJ2-3, with TRBD1 as a possible D gene (6 bases). The germline V and J ends were trimmed by 10 bases and 4 bases, with 27 bases remaining between them. The CDR3 is 17 amino acids. The DNA of the CDR3 is TGTGCCATCGGTCACCACTCAGGGGCGCTTGACGCAGATACGCAGTATTTT. Amino acids: CAIGHHSGALDADTQYF.

This clonotype was recorded a few times. The chain employs TRBV5-1 and TRBJ2-7; maybe TRBD2 (6 bases). CDR3 length: 15 residues. The germline gives CDR1 SGHRS, CDR2 YFSETQ. Trimming took off 0 bases at V and 5 bases at J, with 15 bases between the two ends. The CDR3 here is CASSLVGGVENEQYF. CDR3 DNA sequence: TGCGCCAGCAGCTTGGTGGGGGGAGTAGAAAACGAGCAGTACTTC.

V gene TRBV4-1 combines with J gene TRBJ2-7; D is uncertain. V was pared by 0 bases and J by 0 bases, with 9 bases between. Germline V gene lookup returns CDR1 MGHRA and CDR2 YSYEKL. CDR3 size: 15 residues. CDR3 loop: CASSQEARSSYEQYF. The CDR3 coding sequence is TGCGCCAGCAGCCAAGAAGCACGGAGCTCCTACGAGCAGTACTTC.

This clonotype has ten or more counts. The chain uses TRBV29-1 and TRBJ2-3, with D possibly being TRBD1 (5 bases). Trimming pared 4 bases from V and 5 bases from J, leaving 10 bases between. Germline lookup yields CDR1 SQVTM and CDR2 ANQGSEA. The CDR3 sequence is 12 residues long. The CDR3 DNA is TGCAGCGTTGGGCAGGGTGAAGATACGCAGTATTTT. Its translation is CSVGQGEDTQYF.

This clonotype occurred many times. The rearrangement links TRBV5-5 to TRBJ2-7; D not certain. CDR3 length: 16 residues. Germline V gene lookup returns CDR1 SGHKS and CDR2 YYEKEE (reference sequence). V dropped 3 bases and J dropped 4 bases, with 20 bases sitting between them. This CDR3 is CASSSSEQRTPYEQYF. The CDR3 DNA is TGTGCCAGCAGCTCCTCAGAACAGAGAACTCCGTACGAGCAGTACTTC.

The CDR3 region is CASSLVFGIPDTQYF. In DNA form, the CDR3 reads TGTGCCAGCAGCTTAGTGTTCGGGATCCCAGATACGCAGTATTTT. The chain carries TRBV11-2 and TRBJ2-3; D might be TRBD2 (5 bases). Germline V CDR1 and CDR2: SGHAT, FQNNGV. The CDR3 extends over 15 amino acids. Trimming took 1 base from V and 4 from J, leaving 12 bases between them.

This clonotype was counted ten times or more. This chain joins TRBV7-8 and TRBJ1-1; D not certain. Per germline, CDR1 SGHVS and CDR2 FQNEAQ. V was clipped by 2 bases and J by 0 bases, with 16 bases between them. The CDR3 loop spans 17 amino acids. CDR3 residues: CASSLYQRHFLNTEAFF. The CDR3 DNA reads TGTGCCAGCAGCTTATACCAACGGCATTTCTTGAACACTGAAGCTTTCTTT.

CDR3 sequence reads: CASTGSYEKLFF. In DNA form, the CDR3 reads TGTGCCAGCACTGGGAGCTATGAAAAACTGTTTTTT. The chain has TRBV6-5 and TRBJ1-4; D is ambiguous. The CDR3 runs to 12 residues. The germline V and J ends were trimmed by 7 bases and 6 bases, with 9 bases remaining between them. CDR1 is MNHEY, CDR2 SVGAGI, per germline.

This clonotype came up many times. The chain is built from TRBV29-1 and TRBJ2-7, with 8 bases fitting TRBD2. CDR1 is SQVTM and CDR2 is ANQGSEA in the germline V gene. The CDR3 is 13 residues long. V was clipped by 4 bases and J by 2 bases; unmatched bases: 4. The DNA for the CDR3 is TGCAGCGTTGGATTAGCGGGGACCTACGAGCAGTACTTC. As protein: CSVGLAGTYEQYF.

This rearrangement joins TRBV4-1 to TRBJ2-7; 13 bases match TRBD2. CDR1 is MGHRA, CDR2 YSYEKL, per germline. This CDR3 is built from 14 residues. After removal of 4 bases from V and 5 bases from J, the junction contained 2 bases not matched to a gene. The CDR3 sequence: CASSRTSGSHEQYF. CDR3 DNA sequence: TGCGCCAGCAGCCGGACTAGCGGGAGCCACGAGCAGTACTTC.

The chain links TRBV19 to TRBJ1-1; D call uncertain. The ends were cut back, 5 bases at V and 2 bases at J, with 15 bases in the middle. Germline loops: CDR1 LNHDA, CDR2 SQIVND (reference sequence). The CDR3 length is 15 residues. In DNA, the CDR3 is TGTGCCAGTAGTTCTTCCCGGACTATAAACACTGAAGCTTTCTTT. Translating it yields CASSSSRTINTEAFF.

The chain is built from TRBV7-9 and TRBJ1-2; 7 bases are shared with TRBD1. The CDR3 totals 13 residues. Per germline, CDR1 SEHNR and CDR2 FQNEAQ (reference sequence). The J segment lost 6 bases and the V segment lost 5 bases, leaving 6 bases of the junction unmatched. The CDR3 region has the DNA TGTGCCAGCAGCCTGAGGGGGCGGGATGGCTACACCTTC. Residues: CASSLRGRDGYTF. Using reference TRBV7-9 and TRBJ1-2 for the parts outside the CDR3, the full variable domain is DTGVSQNPRHKITKRGQNVTFRCDPISEHNRLYWYRQTLGQGPEFLTYFQNEAQLEKSRLLSDRFSAERPKGSFSTLEIQRTEQGDSAMYLCASSLRGRDGYTFGSGTRLTVV.

This clonotype has ten or more counts. The genes are TRBV7-2 and TRBJ2-1; D is unresolved. The CDR3 consists of 15 residues. Germline assignment: CDR1 SGHTA and CDR2 FQGNSA. The V end was cut by 1 base, the J end by 0 bases, with 7 bases between. CDR3 amino acids: CASSLGYSSYNEQFF. In DNA, the CDR3 is TGTGCCAGCAGCTTAGGGTACAGCTCCTACAATGAGCAGTTCTTC.

The rearrangement joins TRBV19 to TRBJ2-4; D is perhaps TRBD1 or TRBD2 (5 bases each). Per germline, CDR1 LNHDA and CDR2 SQIVND (reference sequence). The ends were cut back, 5 bases at V and 9 bases at J, with 14 bases in the middle. The CDR3 runs to 13 residues. The CDR3 sequence is CASSAGPRGIQYF. CDR3 nucleotide sequence: TGTGCCAGTAGTGCAGGGCCCCGGGGCATTCAGTACTTC.

This clonotype was seen at least ten times. V is TRBV12-3 or TRBV12-4 and J is TRBJ2-1; D call uncertain. V lost 4 bases and J 8 bases, leaving 6 bases between the germline ends. The CDR3 consists of 11 residues. The CDR3 spells CASSSRDEQFF. The CDR3 nucleotides are TGTGCCAGCAGTTCTAGGGATGAGCAGTTCTTC.